This is a list of T cell receptor beta chains from one sample in a study of cytomegalovirus exposure and HLA in healthy donors. Using immunoSEQ multiplex PCR, the repertoire was profiled, and TCRdb retains in-frame clones only, with some absent. This table holds 200,000 to 250,000 clones, roughly 80% found once. Sequenced material: PBMCs. The receptors were gathered from a girl aged 5 to 17 in good health and CMV-seronegative. Both conserved end residues are part of each CDR3. Fields, in order: clone size, V gene, J gene, D gene, CDR3 DNA, CDR3 protein. The D gene is left open where the match is weak. Expanded clones get a size class; other rows say once, few or many, or leave the size out.

size: -
V: TRBV4-2
J: TRBJ1-6
D: -
DNA: TGTGCCAGCAGCGGAAGTAGAGGGTCCTATAATTCACCCCTCCACTTT
CDR3: CASSGSRGSYNSPLHF

size: -
V: TRBV19
J: TRBJ1-1
D: -
DNA: TGTGCCAGTACCCCAGGGAAGAACACTGAAGCTTTCTTT
CDR3: CASTPGKNTEAFF

size: few
V: TRBV5-1
J: TRBJ2-5
D: TRBD2
DNA: TGCGCCAGCAGCTTAGGGACTAGCGGGGGAGAGACCCAGTACTTC
CDR3: CASSLGTSGGETQYF

size: -
V: TRBV4-3
J: TRBJ2-7
D: -
DNA: TGCGCCAGCAGCCAAGATTCCGGGGATCGGTCCTACGAGCAGTACTTC
CDR3: CASSQDSGDRSYEQYF

size: -
V: TRBV29-1
J: TRBJ1-2
D: -
DNA: TGCAGCGCCCGCTCCGGGACACTCTATGGCTACACCTTC
CDR3: CSARSGTLYGYTF

size: -
V: TRBV30
J: TRBJ1-4
D: TRBD1
DNA: TGTGCCTCAACGGGACAGGGACGTGGACGTGTCTGGGAAAAACTGTTTTTT
CDR3: CASTGQGRGRVWEKLFF

size: -
V: TRBV18
J: TRBJ1-1
D: TRBD1
DNA: TGTGCCAGCTCCCCCCGAAGGCAGGGGGGTTTTCGGGAAGCTTTCTTT
CDR3: CASSPRRQGGFREAFF

size: -
V: TRBV27
J: TRBJ1-4
D: TRBD1
DNA: TGTGCCAGCGCCCAGGGGGTGAATGAAAAACTGTTTTTT
CDR3: CASAQGVNEKLFF

size: -
V: TRBV18
J: TRBJ1-1
D: -
DNA: TGTGCCAGCTCACCGATTAATATGGGGGGTCCTACTGAAGCTTTCTTT
CDR3: CASSPINMGGPTEAFF

size: once
V: TRBV6-5
J: TRBJ1-3
D: -
DNA: TGTGCCAGCAGTTATAGGAGGGCTGGAAACACCATATATTTT
CDR3: CASSYRRAGNTIYF

size: -
V: TRBV18
J: TRBJ1-2
D: -
DNA: TGTGCCAGCTCACCCTCTTCACATACTAACTATGGCTACACCTTC
CDR3: CASSPSSHTNYGYTF

size: -
V: TRBV5-8
J: TRBJ1-2
D: -
DNA: TGTGCCAGCAGTCCCAGGGTCTATGGCTACACCTTC
CDR3: CASSPRVYGYTF

size: -
V: TRBV30
J: TRBJ1-4
D: TRBD1
DNA: TGTGCCTGTGACAGGGGCGAGAGGAGGAAACTGTTTTTT
CDR3: CACDRGERRKLFF

size: -
V: TRBV7-3
J: TRBJ1-1
D: TRBD1
DNA: TGTGCCAGCAGCTCGACAGGGGGCGGCACTGAAGCTTTCTTT
CDR3: CASSSTGGGTEAFF

size: -
V: TRBV5-1
J: TRBJ2-7
D: -
DNA: TGCGCCAGCAGCTTGGCCGGGGCAGGGGTGTTTCCCTACGAGCAGTACTTC
CDR3: CASSLAGAGVFPYEQYF

size: -
V: TRBV5-8
J: TRBJ2-7
D: -
DNA: TGTGCCAGCAGCTTGCGGGGGTACGAGCAGTACTTC
CDR3: CASSLRGYEQYF

size: -
V: TRBV19
J: TRBJ2-7
D: -
DNA: TGTGCCAGTGCGGTGGGAGGACCCCCCTACGAGCAGTACTTC
CDR3: CASAVGGPPYEQYF

size: -
V: TRBV7-9
J: TRBJ2-2
D: TRBD2
DNA: TGTGCCAGCAGCTTGCTAGCGGGGCGGACCGGGGAGCTGTTTTTT
CDR3: CASSLLAGRTGELFF

size: -
V: TRBV6-5
J: TRBJ2-1
D: -
DNA: TGTGCCAGCAGTTACCAAACAGGGGGGGGTCAGTTCTTC
CDR3: CASSYQTGGGQFF

size: once
V: TRBV29-1
J: TRBJ1-3
D: -
DNA: TGCAGCGTTCTCGACAGGCGAGGCCCCACAGGCGACTCTGGAAACACCATATATTTT
CDR3: CSVLDRRGPTGDSGNTIYF

size: -
V: TRBV5-4
J: TRBJ2-2
D: -
DNA: TGTGCCAGCAGCTTGGATCTCACCGGGGAGCTGTTTTTT
CDR3: CASSLDLTGELFF

size: -
V: TRBV19
J: TRBJ1-4
D: -
DNA: TGTGCCAGTAGTATAGGTACAGCGCAGGGACTGTTTTTT
CDR3: CASSIGTAQGLFF

size: -
V: TRBV18
J: TRBJ2-5
D: TRBD1
DNA: TGTGCCAGCTCACCATGGCAGGGGGCTGCCGAGACCCAGTACTTC
CDR3: CASSPWQGAAETQYF

size: -
V: TRBV5-1
J: TRBJ2-1
D: -
DNA: TGCGCCAGCAGCTTGGTTGCCCGAGCGGATTCCTCCTACAATGAGCAGTTCTTC
CDR3: CASSLVARADSSYNEQFF

size: few
V: TRBV4-3
J: TRBJ1-2
D: -
DNA: TGCGCCAGCAGCCAAGATCGGGGGGTAGGTGGCTACACCTTC
CDR3: CASSQDRGVGGYTF

size: -
V: TRBV21-1
J: TRBJ2-7
D: -
DNA: TGTGCCAGCAGCAAAGAGATACTAGCGGGAGAACTCTACGAGCAGTACTTC
CDR3: CASSKEILAGELYEQYF

size: -
V: TRBV4-2
J: TRBJ2-1
D: -
DNA: TGTGCCAGCAGCCGTTCCAGGGACAATGAGCAGTTCTTC
CDR3: CASSRSRDNEQFF

size: -
V: TRBV19
J: TRBJ2-3
D: -
DNA: TGTGCCAGTAGTTGGGCCCCCACAGATACGCAGTATTTT
CDR3: CASSWAPTDTQYF

size: -
V: TRBV5-1
J: TRBJ1-1
D: -
DNA: TGCGCCAGCAGCGATGGGGGACTGGCGAACACTGAAGCTTTCTTT
CDR3: CASSDGGLANTEAFF

size: once
V: TRBV10-3
J: TRBJ2-7
D: TRBD1
DNA: TGTGCCATCAGAAGACAGGGGGTCTCCTACGAGCAGTACTTC
CDR3: CAIRRQGVSYEQYF

size: once
V: TRBV27
J: TRBJ2-5
D: TRBD2
DNA: TGTGCCAGCAGTCAGACTAGCGGAGAGACCCAGTACTTC
CDR3: CASSQTSGETQYF

size: few
V: TRBV7-8
J: TRBJ1-1
D: -
DNA: TGTGCCAGCAGCTTCCGGGGGAGGGGCACTGAAGCTTTCTTT
CDR3: CASSFRGRGTEAFF

size: once
V: TRBV7-2
J: TRBJ2-5
D: TRBD1
DNA: TGTGCCAGCAGCTTCGGACAGGGGAGGCAAGAGACCCAGTACTTC
CDR3: CASSFGQGRQETQYF

size: once
V: TRBV5-1
J: TRBJ1-5
D: -
DNA: TGCGCCAGCAGCTTGGACAGTACCTACCAGCCCCAGCATTTT
CDR3: CASSLDSTYQPQHF

size: -
V: TRBV7-6
J: TRBJ1-6
D: TRBD1
DNA: TGTGCCAGCAGCTTAGCTCCGGGACAGGGTCTTTCACCCCTCCACTTT
CDR3: CASSLAPGQGLSPLHF

size: few
V: TRBV7-9
J: TRBJ1-3
D: -
DNA: TGTGCCAGCAGCTCCTGGACACGAGGAAACACCATATATTTT
CDR3: CASSSWTRGNTIYF

size: -
V: TRBV7-2
J: TRBJ1-1
D: -
DNA: TGTGCCAGCAGCTTCGGTTCGACACTCCGGAGGACTGAAGCTTTCTTT
CDR3: CASSFGSTLRRTEAFF

size: -
V: TRBV28
J: TRBJ1-1
D: TRBD1
DNA: TGTGCCAGCAGTTTCTTGGACAGGGCGTGGGACACTGAAGCTTTCTTT
CDR3: CASSFLDRAWDTEAFF

size: -
V: TRBV9
J: TRBJ2-7
D: TRBD1
DNA: TGTGCCAGCAGCCGAGTAGGGGGCACCACCTACGAGCAGTACTTC
CDR3: CASSRVGGTTYEQYF

size: -
V: TRBV28
J: TRBJ1-2
D: TRBD1
DNA: TGTGCCAGCAGTGGCGACAGGGGTGGCTACACCTTC
CDR3: CASSGDRGGYTF

size: -
V: TRBV5-3
J: TRBJ1-2
D: -
DNA: TGTGCCAGAAGCCCGACAGGAGATGGCTACACCTTC
CDR3: CARSPTGDGYTF

size: -
V: TRBV27
J: TRBJ2-5
D: TRBD2
DNA: TGTGCCAGCAGTTTCTCTCTAGCGGGCGGGCTGAAGACCCAGTACTTC
CDR3: CASSFSLAGGLKTQYF

size: -
V: TRBV5-8
J: TRBJ1-2
D: TRBD1
DNA: TGTGCCAGCAGCTTAGGACAGGAAGTTAACTATGGCTACACCTTC
CDR3: CASSLGQEVNYGYTF

size: -
V: TRBV10-3
J: TRBJ1-1
D: TRBD1
DNA: TGTGCCATCAGTGACCAGGGACAGGGGTCCTCCACTGAAGCTTTCTTT
CDR3: CAISDQGQGSSTEAFF

size: -
V: TRBV15
J: TRBJ1-2
D: -
DNA: TGTGCCACCAGCAGGGAACAGAGCTCCTATGGCTACACCTTC
CDR3: CATSREQSSYGYTF

size: -
V: TRBV5-5
J: TRBJ2-6
D: -
DNA: TGTGCCAGCAGCTCGGCTATATCTAGGTCTGGGGCCAACGTCCTGACTTTC
CDR3: CASSSAISRSGANVLTF

size: -
V: TRBV7-9
J: TRBJ2-7
D: -
DNA: TGTTCCAGCAGCCTGACTGGTAGCTCCTACGAGCAGTACTTC
CDR3: CSSSLTGSSYEQYF

size: -
V: TRBV27
J: TRBJ1-2
D: -
DNA: TGTGCCAGCAGTCCCCTCGACAGTCCCTCCTATGGCTACACCTTC
CDR3: CASSPLDSPSYGYTF

size: -
V: TRBV28
J: TRBJ1-2
D: -
DNA: TGTGCCAGCAGTTCCATGATCAAACACAACTATGGCTACACCTTC
CDR3: CASSSMIKHNYGYTF